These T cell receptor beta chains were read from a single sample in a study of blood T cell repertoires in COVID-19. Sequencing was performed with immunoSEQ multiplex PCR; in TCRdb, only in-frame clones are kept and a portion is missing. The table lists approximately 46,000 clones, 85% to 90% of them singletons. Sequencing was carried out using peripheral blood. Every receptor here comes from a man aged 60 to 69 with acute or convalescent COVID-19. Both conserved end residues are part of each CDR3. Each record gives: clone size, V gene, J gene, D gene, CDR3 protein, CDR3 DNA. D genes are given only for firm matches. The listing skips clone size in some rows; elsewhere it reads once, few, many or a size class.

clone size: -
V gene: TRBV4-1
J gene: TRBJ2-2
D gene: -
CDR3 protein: CASSIQPGSSTGELFF
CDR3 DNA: TGCGCCAGCAGCATTCAACCGGGGTCCTCCACCGGGGAGCTGTTTTTT

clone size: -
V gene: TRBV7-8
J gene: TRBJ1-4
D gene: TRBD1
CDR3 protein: CASSLVGTGRATNEKLFF
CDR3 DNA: TGTGCCAGCAGCTTAGTCGGGACAGGGCGGGCAACTAATGAAAAACTGTTTTTT

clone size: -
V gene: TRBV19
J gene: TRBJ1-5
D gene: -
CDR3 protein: CASIPTQGLNQPQHF
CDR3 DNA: TGTGCCAGTATCCCGACCCAGGGGCTCAATCAGCCCCAGCATTTT

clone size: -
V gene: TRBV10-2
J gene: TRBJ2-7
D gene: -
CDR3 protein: CASSAIAYEGSYEQYF
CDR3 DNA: TGCGCCAGCAGTGCGATAGCGTATGAAGGCTCCTACGAGCAGTACTTC

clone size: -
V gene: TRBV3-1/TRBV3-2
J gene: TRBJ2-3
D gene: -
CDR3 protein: CASSRKSGRTDTQYF
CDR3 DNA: TGTGCCAGCAGCCGGAAAAGCGGACGCACAGATACGCAGTATTTT

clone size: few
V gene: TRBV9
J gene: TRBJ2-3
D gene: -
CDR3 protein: CASSVDRRAADTQYF
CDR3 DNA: TGTGCCAGCAGCGTAGATCGGCGGGCGGCAGATACGCAGTATTTT

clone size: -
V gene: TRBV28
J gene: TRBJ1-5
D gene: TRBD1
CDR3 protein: CASTGQGAQPQHF
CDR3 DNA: TGTGCCAGCACGGGGCAGGGGGCACAGCCCCAGCATTTT

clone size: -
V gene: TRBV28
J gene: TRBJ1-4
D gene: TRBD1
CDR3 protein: CASSAGQVREKLFF
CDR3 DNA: TGTGCCAGCAGTGCTGGACAGGTCCGAGAAAAACTGTTTTTT

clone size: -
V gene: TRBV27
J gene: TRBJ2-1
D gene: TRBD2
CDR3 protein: CASSRWTSGSSYNEQFF
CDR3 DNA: TGTGCCAGCAGTAGATGGACTAGCGGGAGCTCCTACAATGAGCAGTTCTTC

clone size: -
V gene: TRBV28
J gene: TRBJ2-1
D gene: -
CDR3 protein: CASNPGSPRWNEQFF
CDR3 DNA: TGTGCCAGCAACCCGGGGAGCCCTAGGTGGAATGAGCAGTTCTTC

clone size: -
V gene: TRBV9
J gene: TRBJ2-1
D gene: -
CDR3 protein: CASSDTGDTYNEQFF
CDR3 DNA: TGTGCCAGCAGCGACACAGGTGATACCTACAATGAGCAGTTCTTC

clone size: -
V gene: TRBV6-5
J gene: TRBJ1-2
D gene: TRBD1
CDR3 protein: CASSRTGGGYTF
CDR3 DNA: TGTGCCAGCAGTAGGACAGGGGGAGGCTACACCTTC

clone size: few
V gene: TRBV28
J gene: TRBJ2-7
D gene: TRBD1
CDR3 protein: CASQSRPGQRFYEQYF
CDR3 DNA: TGTGCCAGTCAGTCAAGACCGGGACAGAGATTCTACGAGCAGTACTTC

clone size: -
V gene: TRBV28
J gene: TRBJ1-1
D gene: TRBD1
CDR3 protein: CASSRDRNKAFF
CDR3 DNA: TGTGCCAGCAGTCGGGACAGGAATAAAGCTTTCTTT

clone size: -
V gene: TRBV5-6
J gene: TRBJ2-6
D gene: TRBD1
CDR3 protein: CASSLQGAISGANVLTF
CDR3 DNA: TGTGCCAGCAGCTTGCAGGGGGCGATCTCTGGGGCCAACGTCCTGACTTTC

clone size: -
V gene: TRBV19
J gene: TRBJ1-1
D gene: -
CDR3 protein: CASAPGGTEAFF
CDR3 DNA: TGTGCCAGTGCTCCGGGGGGCACTGAAGCTTTCTTT

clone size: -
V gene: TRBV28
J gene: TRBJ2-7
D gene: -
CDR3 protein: CASSSPGEQYF
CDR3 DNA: TGTGCCAGCAGTTCCCCGGGCGAGCAGTACTTC

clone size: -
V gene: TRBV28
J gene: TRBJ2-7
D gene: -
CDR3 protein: CASTGTGRDEQYF
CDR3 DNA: TGTGCCAGCACTGGTACTGGGCGGGACGAGCAGTACTTC

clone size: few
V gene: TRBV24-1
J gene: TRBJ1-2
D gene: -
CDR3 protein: CATSDSLNGYTF
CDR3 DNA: TGTGCCACCAGCGACAGTCTGAATGGCTACACCTTC

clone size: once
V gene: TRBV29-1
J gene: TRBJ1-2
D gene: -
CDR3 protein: CSVVSWGGAFGYTF
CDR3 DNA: TGCAGCGTTGTGTCTTGGGGGGGGGCGTTTGGCTACACCTTC

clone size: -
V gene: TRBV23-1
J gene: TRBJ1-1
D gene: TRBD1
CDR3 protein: CASSHPPQGARNTEAFF
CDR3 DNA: TGCGCCAGCTCCCACCCCCCACAGGGGGCGAGGAACACTGAAGCTTTCTTT

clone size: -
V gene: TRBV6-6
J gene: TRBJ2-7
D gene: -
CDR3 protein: CASTLSRDSYEQYF
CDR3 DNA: TGTGCCAGCACCTTGTCGCGGGACTCCTACGAGCAGTACTTC

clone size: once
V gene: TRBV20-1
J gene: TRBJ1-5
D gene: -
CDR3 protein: CSASGGTGNQPQHF
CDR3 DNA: TGCAGTGCTAGTGGCGGGACCGGCAATCAGCCCCAGCATTTT

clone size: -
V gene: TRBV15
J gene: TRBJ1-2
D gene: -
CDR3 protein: CATSRGAPSNGYGYTF
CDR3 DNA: TGTGCCACCAGCAGAGGTGCCCCCTCTAACGGGTATGGCTACACCTTC

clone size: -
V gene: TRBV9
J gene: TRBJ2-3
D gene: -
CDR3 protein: CASSAPRGTQYF
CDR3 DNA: TGTGCCAGCAGCGCCCCTCGGGGTACGCAGTATTTT

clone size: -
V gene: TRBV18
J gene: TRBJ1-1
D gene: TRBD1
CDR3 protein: CASGTGGDTEAFF
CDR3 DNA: TGTGCCAGCGGCACAGGGGGGGACACTGAAGCTTTCTTT

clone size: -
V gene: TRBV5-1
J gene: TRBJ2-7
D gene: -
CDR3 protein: CASSQTGIQNYEQYF
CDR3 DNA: TGCGCCAGCAGCCAAACGGGGATTCAGAACTACGAGCAGTACTTC

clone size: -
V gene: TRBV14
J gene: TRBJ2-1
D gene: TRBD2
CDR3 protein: CASSGREWGEQFF
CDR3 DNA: TGTGCCAGCTCTGGGCGGGAGTGGGGGGAGCAGTTCTTC

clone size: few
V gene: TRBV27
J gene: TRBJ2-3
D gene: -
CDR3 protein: CASSLDPQLTTSTDTQYF
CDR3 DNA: TGTGCCAGCAGTTTAGATCCGCAGTTAACGACTAGCACAGATACGCAGTATTTT

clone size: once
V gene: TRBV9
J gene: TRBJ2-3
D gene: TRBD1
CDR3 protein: CASSADRVKDTQYF
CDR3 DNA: TGTGCCAGCAGCGCGGACAGGGTAAAGGATACGCAGTATTTT

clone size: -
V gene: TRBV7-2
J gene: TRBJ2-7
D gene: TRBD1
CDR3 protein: CASSRDRALDEQYF
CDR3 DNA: TGTGCCAGCAGCCGGGACAGGGCTCTCGACGAGCAGTACTTC

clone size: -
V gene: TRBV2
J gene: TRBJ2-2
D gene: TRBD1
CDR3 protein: CASSLRQGDTGELFF
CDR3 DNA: TGTGCCAGCAGCCTTAGACAGGGGGACACCGGGGAGCTGTTTTTT

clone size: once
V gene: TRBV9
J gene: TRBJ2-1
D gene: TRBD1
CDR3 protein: CASSATGEYYNEQFF
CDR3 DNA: TGTGCCAGCAGCGCGACAGGGGAGTACTACAATGAGCAGTTCTTC

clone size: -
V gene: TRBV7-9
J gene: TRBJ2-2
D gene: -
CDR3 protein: CASSSRIRDGELFF
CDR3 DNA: TGTGCCAGCAGCTCGCGGATCAGGGACGGGGAGCTGTTTTTT

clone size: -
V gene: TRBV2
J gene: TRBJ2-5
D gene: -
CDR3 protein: CASSYLQETQYF
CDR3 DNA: TGTGCCAGCAGCTACCTCCAAGAGACCCAGTACTTC

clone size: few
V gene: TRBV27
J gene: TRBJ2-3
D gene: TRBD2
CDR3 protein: CASSNGRREDTDTQYF
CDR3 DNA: TGTGCCAGCAGTAACGGTCGGCGGGAGGACACAGATACGCAGTATTTT

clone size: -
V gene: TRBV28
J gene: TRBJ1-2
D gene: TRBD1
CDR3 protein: CASSLVRGRIGGYTF
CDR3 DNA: TGTGCCAGCAGTTTAGTCAGGGGGCGGATTGGAGGCTACACCTTC

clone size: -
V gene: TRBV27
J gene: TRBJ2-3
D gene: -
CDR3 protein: CARASTDTQYF
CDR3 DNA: TGTGCCAGAGCTAGCACAGATACGCAGTATTTT

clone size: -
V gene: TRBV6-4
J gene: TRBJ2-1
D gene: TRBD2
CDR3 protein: CASSDSSGGGRDEQFF
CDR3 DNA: TGTGCCAGCAGTGACTCGAGTGGGGGGGGAAGGGATGAGCAGTTCTTC

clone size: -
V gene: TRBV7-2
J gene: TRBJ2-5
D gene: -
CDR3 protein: CASSPPRGETQYF
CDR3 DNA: TGTGCCAGCAGCCCCCCCCGAGGGGAGACCCAGTACTTC

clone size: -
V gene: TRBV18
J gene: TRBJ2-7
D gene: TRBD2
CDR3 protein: CASSPGLADYEQYF
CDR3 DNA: TGTGCCAGCTCACCGGGACTAGCGGACTACGAGCAGTACTTC

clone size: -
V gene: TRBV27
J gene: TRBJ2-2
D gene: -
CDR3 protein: CASSSADVATNTGELFF
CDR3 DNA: TGTGCCAGCAGTTCCGCGGATGTAGCGACGAACACCGGGGAGCTGTTTTTT

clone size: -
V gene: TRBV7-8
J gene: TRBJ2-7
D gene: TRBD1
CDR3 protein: CASSWGTGGTGEQYF
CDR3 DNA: TGTGCCAGCAGCTGGGGGACAGGGGGGACTGGGGAGCAGTACTTC

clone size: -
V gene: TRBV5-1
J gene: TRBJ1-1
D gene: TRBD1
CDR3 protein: CASSIGTATEAFF
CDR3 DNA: TGCGCCAGCAGCATAGGGACAGCCACTGAAGCTTTCTTT

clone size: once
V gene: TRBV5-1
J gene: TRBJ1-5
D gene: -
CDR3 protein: CASSPGGINQPQHF
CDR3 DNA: TGCGCCAGCAGCCCGGGGGGAATCAATCAGCCCCAGCATTTT

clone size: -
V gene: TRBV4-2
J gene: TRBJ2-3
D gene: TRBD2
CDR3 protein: CASSQDHGRSQLDTQYF
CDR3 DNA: TGTGCCAGCAGCCAAGATCACGGGAGGTCCCAATTAGATACGCAGTATTTT

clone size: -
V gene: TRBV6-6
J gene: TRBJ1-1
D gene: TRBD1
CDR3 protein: CASLLRTGWSTEAFF
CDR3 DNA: TGTGCCAGCCTTCTTCGGACAGGGTGGAGCACTGAAGCTTTCTTT

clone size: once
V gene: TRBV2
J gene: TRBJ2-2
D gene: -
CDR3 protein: CASNPSSAGVGSTGELFF
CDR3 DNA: TGTGCCAGCAACCCCAGTTCGGCAGGGGTTGGGAGCACCGGGGAGCTGTTTTTT

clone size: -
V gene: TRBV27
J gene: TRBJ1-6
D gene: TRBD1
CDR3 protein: CARSPFPGQGNSPLHF
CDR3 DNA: TGTGCCAGATCCCCTTTTCCGGGACAGGGCAATTCACCCCTCCACTTT

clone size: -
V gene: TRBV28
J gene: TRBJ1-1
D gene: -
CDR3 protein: CASSFRGTEAFF
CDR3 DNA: TGTGCCAGCAGTTTTAGAGGCACTGAAGCTTTCTTT

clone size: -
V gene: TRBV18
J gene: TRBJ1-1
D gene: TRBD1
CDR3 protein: CASSGTETEAFF
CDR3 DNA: TGTGCCAGCTCTGGGACAGAGACTGAAGCTTTCTTT

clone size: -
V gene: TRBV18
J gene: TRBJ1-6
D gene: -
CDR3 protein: CASSPPGAKNNSPLHF
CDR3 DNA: TGTGCCAGCTCACCACCAGGGGCTAAGAATAATTCACCCCTCCACTTT

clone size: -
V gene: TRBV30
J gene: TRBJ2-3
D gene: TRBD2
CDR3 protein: CAWNPSGGTDTQYF
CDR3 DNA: TGTGCCTGGAACCCCAGCGGGGGCACAGATACGCAGTATTTT

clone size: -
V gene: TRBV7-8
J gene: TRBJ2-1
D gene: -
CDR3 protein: CASSRGRDYEQFF
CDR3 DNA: TGTGCCAGCAGCCGGGGACGGGACTATGAGCAGTTCTTC

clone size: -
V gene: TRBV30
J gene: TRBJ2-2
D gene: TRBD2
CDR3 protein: CAWIGRLAPRGELFF
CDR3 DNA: TGTGCCTGGATAGGTAGACTAGCGCCAAGAGGGGAGCTGTTTTTT